The present entry profiles one T cell receptor beta chain with its context. No antigen is known for it. Assay: immunoSEQ multiplex PCR; the TCRdb copy retains only in-frame clones and omits some. The data show fewer than 35,000 clones, 90% seen once. V lost 5 bases and J 0 bases, leaving 11 bases between the germline ends. CDR3 length: 16 amino acids. Germline loops: CDR1 MDHEN, CDR2 SYDVKM. The data belong to a study of regulatory and conventional T cells in RAG deficiency. Regarding the study as a whole: Shannon entropy was markedly lower and Simpson indices higher in RAG-deficient patients than control T-cell subsets. Omenn CD25-high CD127-low cells may be activated cells, not true Tregs.

These data were also filed under a second study, of regulatory T cells. That paper adds: Primers: 52 TRBV forward and 13 TRBJ reverse. Regulatory T cells showed the strongest V-J pair restriction and V/J gene skewing among patient repertoires.

V usage is TRBV28 and J usage is TRBJ2-6; no clear D. Sequencing was carried out using CD8+ T cells sorted from blood. This TCR came from a human donor in good health. CDR3 sequence: CASSPYDGSGANVLTF. Written as DNA, the CDR3 is TGTGCCAGCAGTCCGTATGATGGCTCTGGGGCCAACGTCCTGACTTTC.